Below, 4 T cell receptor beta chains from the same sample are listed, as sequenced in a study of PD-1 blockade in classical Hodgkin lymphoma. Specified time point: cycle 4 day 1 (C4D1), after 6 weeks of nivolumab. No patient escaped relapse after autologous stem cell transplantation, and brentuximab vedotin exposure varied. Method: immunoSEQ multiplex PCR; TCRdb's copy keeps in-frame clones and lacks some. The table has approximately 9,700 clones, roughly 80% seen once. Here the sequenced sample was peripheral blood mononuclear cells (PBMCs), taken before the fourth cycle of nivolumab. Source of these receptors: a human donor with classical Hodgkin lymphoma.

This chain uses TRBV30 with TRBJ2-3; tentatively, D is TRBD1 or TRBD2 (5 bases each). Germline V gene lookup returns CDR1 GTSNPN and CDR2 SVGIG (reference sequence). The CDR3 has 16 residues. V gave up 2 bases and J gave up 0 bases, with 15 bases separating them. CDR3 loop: CAWSSSRDLSTDTQYF. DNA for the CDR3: TGTGCCTGGAGTTCGTCCCGGGACCTGAGCACAGATACGCAGTATTTT. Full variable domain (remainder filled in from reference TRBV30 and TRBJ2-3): SQTIHQWPATLVQPVGSPLSLECTVEGTSNPNLYWYRQAAGRGLQLLFYSVGIGQISSEVPQNLSASRPQDRQFILSSKKLLLSDSGFYLCAWSSSRDLSTDTQYFGPGTRLTVL.

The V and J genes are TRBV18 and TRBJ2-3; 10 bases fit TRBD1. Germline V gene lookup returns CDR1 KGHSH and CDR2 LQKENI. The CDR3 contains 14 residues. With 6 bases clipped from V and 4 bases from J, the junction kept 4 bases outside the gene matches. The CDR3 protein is CASSGQGVSDTQYF. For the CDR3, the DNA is TGTGCCAGCTCCGGACAGGGGGTATCAGATACGCAGTATTTT.

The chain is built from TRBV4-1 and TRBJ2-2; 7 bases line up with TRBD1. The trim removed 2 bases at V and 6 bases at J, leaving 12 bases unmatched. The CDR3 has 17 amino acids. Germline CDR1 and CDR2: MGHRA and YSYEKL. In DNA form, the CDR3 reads TGCGCCAGCAGCCAACCAAACCCGACAGGGTGGCCCGGGGAGCTGTTTTTT. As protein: CASSQPNPTGWPGELFF.

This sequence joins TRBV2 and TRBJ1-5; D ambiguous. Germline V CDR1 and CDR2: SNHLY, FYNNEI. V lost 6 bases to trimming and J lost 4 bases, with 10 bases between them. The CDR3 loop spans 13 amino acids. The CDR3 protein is CASRSDGNQPQHF. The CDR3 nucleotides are TGTGCCAGCAGGTCGGACGGGAATCAGCCCCAGCATTTT.